The rows below give T cell receptor beta chains drawn from one sample of a study of blood T cells in healthy people across ages. Via MiXCR, TCRdb re-called the 5' RACE reads, giving one row per CDR3 protein. Of about 1.5 million distinct CDR3 sequences in the sample, roughly 40% were seen once. Sequenced sample: blood. These receptors were obtained from a young woman in good health. Both conserved end residues are part of each CDR3. D genes are given only for firm matches. The size field is filled for only some rows; it gives once, few, many or a size class.

j_call v_call clone_size d_call cdr3_aa cdr3_nt
TRBJ2-7 TRBV2 NA NA CASSEAQGEQYF TGTGCCAGCAGTGAAGCGCAGGGGGAGCAGTACTTC
TRBJ2-7 TRBV12-3/TRBV12-4 NA TRBD1 CASSPRTGNVKVYEQYF TGTGCCAGCAGTCCCCGGACAGGGAATGTCAAGGTCTACGAGCAGTACTTC
TRBJ1-6 TRBV6-1 few NA CASSEPQGQSPYNSPLHF TGTGCCAGCAGTGAACCGCAAGGACAGTCTCCCTATAATTCACCCCTCCACTTT
TRBJ2-7 TRBV5-1 NA NA CASSLTLGPYEQYF TGCGCCAGCAGCTTGACGTTGGGGCCCTACGAGCAGTACTTC
TRBJ1-2 TRBV14 NA NA CASSRGTPNSGYTF TGTGCCAGCAGCCGCGGGACACCCAATTCGGGCTACACCTTC
TRBJ2-1 TRBV2 NA NA CASSEVSGEDEQFF TGTGCCAGCAGTGAGGTCTCAGGGGAGGATGAGCAGTTCTTC
TRBJ2-3 TRBV5-1 few TRBD2 CASSTGLAGGPRDTQYF TGCGCCAGCAGCACGGGACTAGCGGGAGGGCCCCGGGATACGCAGTATTTT
TRBJ2-2 TRBV12-3/TRBV12-4 NA TRBD1 CASSTRTGPPGELFF TGTGCCAGCAGTACCCGGACAGGGCCGCCCGGGGAGCTGTTTTTT
TRBJ2-1 TRBV6-6 NA TRBD1 CASSYGQGATNEQFF TGTGCCAGCAGTTACGGACAGGGGGCAACAAATGAGCAGTTCTTC
TRBJ2-5 TRBV20-1 NA TRBD1 CSASRGTDPQETQYF TGCAGTGCTTCCAGGGGGACGGACCCTCAAGAGACCCAGTACTTC
TRBJ2-7 TRBV18 NA TRBD1 CASSSPDRGKSYEQYF TGTGCCAGCTCATCCCCGGACAGGGGGAAATCCTACGAGCAGTACTTC
TRBJ2-5 TRBV29-1 few TRBD1 CSVENSQGAGETQYF TGCAGCGTTGAAAATTCGCAGGGGGCAGGGGAGACCCAGTACTTC
TRBJ2-7 TRBV7-2 few TRBD2 CASSHARSGGPHEQYF TGTGCCAGCAGCCATGCCCGCAGCGGGGGTCCCCACGAGCAGTACTTC
TRBJ2-7 TRBV20-1 few TRBD2 CSARDLERTSGTYEQYF TGCAGTGCTAGAGATTTAGAAAGGACTAGCGGGACCTACGAGCAGTACTTC